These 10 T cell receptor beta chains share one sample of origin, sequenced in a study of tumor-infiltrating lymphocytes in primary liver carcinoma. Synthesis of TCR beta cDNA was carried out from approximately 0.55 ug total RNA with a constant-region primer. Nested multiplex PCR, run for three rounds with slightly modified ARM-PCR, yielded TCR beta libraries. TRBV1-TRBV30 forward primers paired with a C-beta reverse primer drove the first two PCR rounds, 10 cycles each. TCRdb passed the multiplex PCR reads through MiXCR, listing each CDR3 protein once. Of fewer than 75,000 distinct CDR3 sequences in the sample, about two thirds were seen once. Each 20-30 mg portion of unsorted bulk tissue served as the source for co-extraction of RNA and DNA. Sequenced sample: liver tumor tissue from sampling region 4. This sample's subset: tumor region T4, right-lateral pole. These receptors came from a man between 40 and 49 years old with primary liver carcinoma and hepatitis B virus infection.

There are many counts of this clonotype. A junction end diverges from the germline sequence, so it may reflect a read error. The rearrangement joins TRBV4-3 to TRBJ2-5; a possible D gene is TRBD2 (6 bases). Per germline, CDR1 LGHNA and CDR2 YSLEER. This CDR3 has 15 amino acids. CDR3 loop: CASSYAGTSEETQYF. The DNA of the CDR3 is TGCGCCAGCAGCTACGCCGGGACTTCTGAAGAGACCCAGTACTTT.

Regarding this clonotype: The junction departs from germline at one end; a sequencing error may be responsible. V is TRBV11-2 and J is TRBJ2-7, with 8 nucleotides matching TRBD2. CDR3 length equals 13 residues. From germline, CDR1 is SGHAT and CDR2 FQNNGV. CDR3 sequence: CTNSLAGTYEQYF. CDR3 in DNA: TGTACCAACAGCCTAGCGGGCACCTACGAACAGTACTTC.

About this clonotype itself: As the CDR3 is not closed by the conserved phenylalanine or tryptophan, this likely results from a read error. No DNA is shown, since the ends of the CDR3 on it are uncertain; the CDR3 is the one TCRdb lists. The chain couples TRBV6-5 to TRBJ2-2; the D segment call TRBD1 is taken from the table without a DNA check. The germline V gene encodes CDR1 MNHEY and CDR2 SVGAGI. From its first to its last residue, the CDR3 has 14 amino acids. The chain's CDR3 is CASKDIRNTGELLL.

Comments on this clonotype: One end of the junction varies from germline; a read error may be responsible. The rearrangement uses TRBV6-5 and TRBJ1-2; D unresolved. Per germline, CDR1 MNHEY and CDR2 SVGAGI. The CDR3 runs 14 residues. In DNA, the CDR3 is TGTGTCAGCGGACGGAAAGGGATTTCCTATGGCTACACTTTC. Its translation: CVSGRKGISYGYTF.

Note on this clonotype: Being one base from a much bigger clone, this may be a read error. The DNA for the CDR3 is TGTGTCAGCGGGGGGAAGCGATCCTACGAGCAGTACTTC. This sequence encodes CVSGGKRSYEQYF. This rearrangement joins TRBV11-1 to TRBJ2-7, with 9 positions matching TRBD2. The CDR3 length is 13 residues. CDR1 SGHAT and CDR2 FQDESV come from the germline V gene (reference sequence).

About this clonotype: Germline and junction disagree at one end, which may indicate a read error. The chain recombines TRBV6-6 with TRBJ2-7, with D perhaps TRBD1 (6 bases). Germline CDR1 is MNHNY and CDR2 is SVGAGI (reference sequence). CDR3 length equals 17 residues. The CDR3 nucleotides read TGTGTCAGCAGTTCCTCGTCGAACCAGGGGCCTAGGGACGAGCAGTACTTC. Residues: CVSSSSSNQGPRDEQYF.

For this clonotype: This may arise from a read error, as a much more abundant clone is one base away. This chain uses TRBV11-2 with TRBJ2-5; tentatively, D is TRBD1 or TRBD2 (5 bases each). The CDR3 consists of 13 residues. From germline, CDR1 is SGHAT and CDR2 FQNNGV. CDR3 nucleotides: TGTGTCAGCAGCTTAGATATCGGGGACCGCGAATACTTC. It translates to CVSSLDIGDREYF.

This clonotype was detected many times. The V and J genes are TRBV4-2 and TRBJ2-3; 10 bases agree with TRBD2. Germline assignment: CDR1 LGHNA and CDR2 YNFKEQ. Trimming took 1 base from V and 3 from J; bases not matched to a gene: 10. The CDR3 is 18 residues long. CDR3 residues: CASSQVEGGSGGTDTQYF. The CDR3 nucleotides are TGTGCCAGCAGCCAAGTTGAGGGTGGTAGCGGGGGGACAGATACGCAGTATTTT.

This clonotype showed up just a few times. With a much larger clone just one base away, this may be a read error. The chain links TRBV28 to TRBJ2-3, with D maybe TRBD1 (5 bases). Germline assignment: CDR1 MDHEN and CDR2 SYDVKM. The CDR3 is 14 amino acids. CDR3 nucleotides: TGTGCCTGCAGTTTTGTGGCAGGGACAGATACGCAGTATTTT. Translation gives CACSFVAGTDTQYF.

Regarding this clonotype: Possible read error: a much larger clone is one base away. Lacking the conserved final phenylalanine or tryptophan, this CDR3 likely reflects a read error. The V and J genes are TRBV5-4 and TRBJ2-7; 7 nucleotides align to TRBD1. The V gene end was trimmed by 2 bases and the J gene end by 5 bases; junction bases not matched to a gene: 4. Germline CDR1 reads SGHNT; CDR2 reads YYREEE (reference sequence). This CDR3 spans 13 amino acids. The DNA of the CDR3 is TGTGCCAGCAGCTTACAGGGGCTGGACGAGCAGTACCTC. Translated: CASSLQGLDEQYL.